The 13 T cell receptor beta chains listed next were all sequenced from one sample in a study of blood T cell repertoires in COVID-19. Assay: immunoSEQ multiplex PCR; the TCRdb copy retains only in-frame clones and omits some. This table has 130,000 or so clones, around 81% appearing once. The specimen was peripheral blood. The receptors here all came from a human donor in a cohort sampled during active COVID-19.

This chain connects TRBV28 to TRBJ2-4; a possible D gene is TRBD1 (5 bases). Germline V gene sequence: CDR1 MDHEN, CDR2 SYDVKM. The length of the CDR3 is 16 residues. V was trimmed by 4 bases and J by 3 bases, leaving 16 bases between them. CDR3 amino acids: CASSSVEVRGKNIQYF. CDR3 bases: TGTGCCAGCAGTTCGGTGGAAGTAAGGGGCAAAAACATTCAGTACTTC.

The V gene is TRBV5-1, the J gene TRBJ1-1; D gene ambiguous. There are 13 residues in the CDR3. The germline CDR1 and CDR2 sequences are SGHRS and YFSETQ. Trimming stripped 4 bases from V and 5 bases from J, with 12 bases between. The CDR3 spells CASSPQFRTEAFF. The CDR3, as DNA: TGCGCCAGCAGCCCACAGTTCAGAACTGAAGCTTTCTTT.

This clone appeared many times. The V call is TRBV27, the J call TRBJ1-5; D is perhaps TRBD1 (6 bases). The germline CDR1 and CDR2 sequences are MNHEY and SMNVEV (reference sequence). This CDR3 has 14 residues. V was trimmed by 8 bases and J by 0 bases, leaving 11 bases between them. In DNA, the CDR3 is TGTGCCAGCGCGGACAGAGATAGCAATCAGCCCCAGCATTTT. Its protein product is CASADRDSNQPQHF.

The chain combines TRBV5-1 with TRBJ2-1; 7 bases are shared with TRBD2. Germline CDR1 and CDR2: SGHRS and YFSETQ. Losses at the gene ends were 7 bases for V and 8 bases for J; bases not matched to a gene: 15. The CDR3 sequence is 15 residues long. CDR3 sequence reads: CASAQGRGNSDEQFF. The CDR3 DNA reads TGCGCCAGCGCCCAAGGGCGGGGGAATAGCGATGAGCAGTTCTTC. The full variable domain, rest sourced from reference TRBV5-1 and TRBJ2-1, is KAGVTQTPRYLIKTRGQQVTLSCSPISGHRSVSWYQQTPGQGLQFLFEYFSETQRNKGNFPGRFSGRQFSNSRSEMNVSTLELGDSALYLCASAQGRGNSDEQFFGPGTRLTVL.

The chain has TRBV6-4 and TRBJ1-2; D call uncertain. The V gene's germline CDR1 is MRHNA and CDR2 SNTAGT. The CDR3 length is 15 residues. V lost 1 base, J lost 7 bases, and 16 bases lay in between. CDR3 residues: CASSDFYGSGVGYTF. CDR3 DNA sequence: TGTGCCAGCAGTGACTTCTACGGATCTGGAGTTGGCTACACCTTC.

The rearrangement links TRBV2 to TRBJ1-1, with unresolved D. V lost 6 bases and J 1 base, leaving 15 bases between the germline ends. The CDR3 consists of 15 residues. Germline V gives CDR1 SNHLY, CDR2 FYNNEI. Written as DNA, the CDR3 is TGTGCCAGCAGCGGGAGGTTGTTACAGAACACTGAAGCTTTCTTT. Translated, it gives CASSGRLLQNTEAFF. The full variable domain, completed using reference TRBV2 and TRBJ1-1, is EPEVTQTPSHQVTQMGQEVILRCVPISNHLYFYWYRQILGQKVEFLVSFYNNEISEKSEIFDDQFSVERPDGSNFTLKIRSTKLEDSAMYFCASSGRLLQNTEAFFGQGTRLTVV.

The chain has TRBV7-8 and TRBJ1-2; weak D call: TRBD1 (5 bases). V lost 5 bases and J 3 bases, leaving 19 bases between the germline ends. CDR1 SGHVS and CDR2 FQNEAQ come from the germline V gene. The CDR3 length is 16 residues. The CDR3 nucleotides read TGTGCCAGCAGCACGTATCTAAGCGACAGCTACTATGGCTACACCTTC. Translation: CASSTYLSDSYYGYTF. The entire variable domain, with the rest obtained from reference TRBV7-8 and TRBJ1-2, is as follows: GAGVSQSPRYKVAKRGQDVALRCDPISGHVSLFWYQQALGQGPEFLTYFQNEAQLDKSGLPSDRFFAERPEGSVSTLKIQRTQQEDSAVYLCASSTYLSDSYYGYTFGSGTRLTVV.

In this sample, this clone turned up once. This chain links TRBV28 with TRBJ1-1, with D perhaps TRBD1 (5 bases). This CDR3 is built from 14 residues. V was shortened by 7 bases and J by 2 bases, with 14 bases between the two germline ends. Germline assignment: CDR1 MDHEN and CDR2 SYDVKM. In DNA, the CDR3 is TGTGCCAGCATCCAGGGTGGATTCAACACTGAAGCTTTCTTT. It translates to CASIQGGFNTEAFF. The full variable domain, completed using reference TRBV28 and TRBJ1-1, is DVKVTQSSRYLVKRTGEKVFLECVQDMDHENMFWYRQDPGLGLRLIYFSYDVKMKEKGDIPEGYSVSREKKERFSLILESASTNQTSMYLCASIQGGFNTEAFFGQGTRLTVV.

The V gene is TRBV28, the J gene TRBJ2-7; 7 bases are a match to TRBD1. The CDR3 is 16 amino acids. Germline CDR1 and CDR2: MDHEN and SYDVKM. V shed 4 bases and J 2 bases; nucleotides not matched to a gene: 11. CDR3 protein: CASSSVGQIVTYEQYF. The CDR3 nucleotides read TGTGCCAGCAGTTCCGTGGGACAGATCGTAACCTACGAGCAGTACTTC.

The chain recombines TRBV13 with TRBJ1-2; TRBD1 aligns across 8 bases. V lost 0 bases and J lost 4; bases outside the gene matches: 7. This CDR3 region has 16 residues. Germline V gene lookup returns CDR1 PRHDT and CDR2 FYEKMQ (reference sequence). In DNA, the CDR3 is TGTGCCAGCAGCTTAGGCCCACGGGACAGGTTCTATGGCTACACCTTC. Its protein product is CASSLGPRDRFYGYTF.

The chain couples TRBV19 to TRBJ2-5; 7 nucleotides line up with TRBD1. Germline CDR1 and CDR2: LNHDA and SQIVND (reference sequence). J was trimmed by 5 bases and V by 9 bases; bases with no gene match: 6. This CDR3 region has 12 residues. Here the CDR3 reads CASGTVRETQYF. DNA of the CDR3: TGTGCCAGCGGGACAGTCCGGGAGACCCAGTACTTC.

The V gene is TRBV6-6, the J gene TRBJ2-5; D is perhaps TRBD2 (7 bases). CDR3 length: 11 residues. Trimming cost V 8 bases and J 13 bases, with 17 bases left between them. Per the germline V gene, CDR1 is MNHNY and CDR2 is SVGAGI (reference sequence). DNA of the CDR3: TGTGCCAGCTTGTTAGGGGGGGAGACGTACTTC. Its translation: CASLLGGETYF.

There are a few counts of this clone. J is TRBJ1-6 and V is TRBV27; TRBD1 is a possible D gene (5 bases). The CDR3 has 14 amino acids. Per the germline V gene, CDR1 is MNHEY and CDR2 is SMNVEV (reference sequence). The V end was cut by 2 bases, the J end by 9 bases, with 11 bases between. The CDR3 loop is CASSLEAGRSPLHF. CDR3 nucleotides: TGTGCCAGCAGTTTAGAGGCAGGGCGTTCACCCCTCCACTTT.